A single sample is the source of the 25 T cell receptor beta chains below, sequenced in a study of T cells in Graves' hyperthyroidism and ophthalmopathy. What was amplified from RNA transcripts were TCR beta CDR3 regions. The study used the HTBI primer set for a first-round RT-PCR of the TCR CDR3. TCRdb itself ran the multiplex PCR reads through MiXCR, one entry per CDR3 protein. In the table there are some 510,000 distinct CDR3 sequences, 20% of which are singletons. Sequences were obtained from blood. These receptors came from a man aged 18 to 35 with Graves' hyperthyroidism.

This clonotype was counted between two and nine times. The V gene is TRBV30, the J gene TRBJ1-2, with D hard to call. The CDR3 has 11 residues. Trimming pared 1 base from V and 8 bases from J, leaving 8 bases between. Germline CDR1 is GTSNPN and CDR2 is SVGIG (reference sequence). The CDR3 nucleotides read TGTGCCTGGAGTGCTAGATACGGCTACACCTTC. This translates into CAWSARYGYTF. The entire variable domain, with the rest obtained from reference TRBV30 and TRBJ1-2, is as follows: SQTIHQWPATLVQPVGSPLSLECTVEGTSNPNLYWYRQAAGRGLQLLFYSVGIGQISSEVPQNLSASRPQDRQFILSSKKLLLSDSGFYLCAWSARYGYTFGSGTRLTVV.

The genes are TRBV6-1 and TRBJ2-7; no reliable D call. CDR3 length: 13 amino acids. Trimming cost V 3 bases and J 4 bases, with 10 bases left between them. In germline, CDR1 is MNHNS, CDR2 SASEGT. The CDR3: CASSDRPDYEQYF. The CDR3 region has the DNA TGTGCCAGCAGTGACAGACCGGATTACGAGCAGTACTTC.

The table lists this clonotype with many counts. The V and J genes are TRBV27 and TRBJ2-2; D is perhaps TRBD2 (5 bases). The CDR3 length is 13 residues. Trimming removed 6 bases at V and 5 bases at J, with 10 bases between. Germline V CDR1 and CDR2: MNHEY, SMNVEV (reference sequence). The DNA of the CDR3 is TGTGCCAGCAGCAACTGGGAGACCGGGGAGCTGTTTTTT. Encoded protein: CASSNWETGELFF.

The rearrangement links TRBV30 to TRBJ1-2, with 10 bases matching TRBD1. CDR3 length: 17 residues. With 1 base clipped from V and 3 bases from J, the junction kept 11 bases outside the gene matches. Looked up from germline, CDR1 is GTSNPN and CDR2 is SVGIG (reference sequence). In DNA, the CDR3 is TGTGCCTGGAGTGCCCCGCGGACAGGGGGGCTACACTATGGCTACACCTTC. Amino acids: CAWSAPRTGGLHYGYTF. Supplemented by reference TRBV30 and TRBJ1-2, the full variable domain reads SQTIHQWPATLVQPVGSPLSLECTVEGTSNPNLYWYRQAAGRGLQLLFYSVGIGQISSEVPQNLSASRPQDRQFILSSKKLLLSDSGFYLCAWSAPRTGGLHYGYTFGSGTRLTVV.

The J gene is TRBJ2-7, the V gene TRBV6-2 or TRBV6-3; 10 nucleotides line up with TRBD1. The V segment lost 5 bases and the J segment 3 bases; nucleotides outside the gene matches: 7. The germline gives CDR1 MNHEY, CDR2 SVGEGT. The CDR3 is made up of 15 amino acids. CDR3 sequence (DNA): TGTGCCAGCAGTCGCGCCGGGACAGGGGTCTACGAGCAGTACTTC. This sequence encodes CASSRAGTGVYEQYF.

This clonotype has a count of ten or more. The CDR3 loop is CASSLADRATYEQYF. CDR3 nucleotides: TGTGCCAGCAGCTTAGCCGACAGGGCCACCTACGAGCAGTACTTC. This chain joins TRBV13 and TRBJ2-7; 7 bases are shared with TRBD1. The CDR3 covers 15 residues. In germline, CDR1 is PRHDT, CDR2 FYEKMQ (reference sequence). Unmatched junction bases numbered 5, after V lost 1 base and J lost 2 bases. Variable domain in full (rest from reference TRBV13 and TRBJ2-7): AAGVIQSPRHLIKEKRETATLKCYPIPRHDTVYWYQQGPGQDPQFLISFYEKMQSDKGSIPDRFSAQQFSDYHSELNMSSLELGDSALYFCASSLADRATYEQYFGPGTRLTVT.

This clonotype was seen ten or more times. The chain couples TRBV12-3 or TRBV12-4 to TRBJ2-7; 8 bases are a match to TRBD2. The CDR3 extends over 14 amino acids. V was pared by 1 base and J by 6 bases, with 5 bases of the junction left unmatched. CDR3 sequence reads: CASSLGLAGGEQYF. The CDR3 DNA reads as TGTGCCAGCAGTTTAGGCCTGGCGGGGGGCGAGCAGTACTTC.

This clonotype was detected many times. The CDR3 reads CASTLGGSNTGELFF. Here the CDR3 DNA reads TGTGCCAGCACCTTAGGGGGGTCCAACACCGGGGAGCTGTTTTTT. The rearrangement links TRBV28 to TRBJ2-2; tentatively, D is TRBD1 or TRBD2 (6 bases each). Trimming pared 7 bases from V and 2 bases from J, leaving 14 bases between. Germline values: CDR1 MDHEN, CDR2 SYDVKM. The CDR3 has 15 residues.

This clonotype was counted a few times. This may be a read error, as it is one base from a much larger clone. V and J are TRBV6-2 or TRBV6-3 and TRBJ2-2; 7 nucleotides match TRBD2. CDR1 is MNHEY and CDR2 is SVGEGT in the germline V gene. The CDR3 runs 19 residues. Trimming removed 6 bases from V and 0 bases from J; junction bases left unmatched: 16. The CDR3 region is CASSPLPSGTLANTGELFF. The CDR3 bases are TGTGCCAGCAGCCCCCTCCCCAGCGGGACTCTAGCGAACACCGGGGAGCTGTTTTTT.

This clonotype was detected many times. The chain uses TRBV12-3 or TRBV12-4 and TRBJ1-1, with D perhaps TRBD1 (5 bases). Trimming stripped 5 bases from V and 5 bases from J, with 18 bases between. The CDR3 extends over 15 amino acids. This chain's CDR3 is CASSPTRGKGTEAFF. CDR3 coding DNA: TGTGCCAGCAGTCCCACACGGGGGAAGGGAACTGAAGCTTTCTTT.

The chain uses TRBV20-1 and TRBJ1-5; 7 bases agree with TRBD1. Trimming removed 0 bases from V and 6 bases from J; junction bases left unmatched: 8. The CDR3 runs 15 residues. CDR1 and CDR2 from the germline V gene are DFQATT and SNEGSKA (reference sequence). CDR3 in amino acids: CSARDLDREAQPQHF. CDR3 bases: TGCAGTGCTAGAGATCTCGACAGGGAGGCTCAGCCCCAGCATTTT.

In its sample, this clonotype was seen many times. The J gene is TRBJ1-5, the V gene TRBV19; possibly TRBD1 for D (5 bases). Germline-derived CDR1 and CDR2 are LNHDA and SQIVND (reference sequence). V was shortened by 3 bases and J by 0 bases, with 15 bases between the two germline ends. This CDR3 contains 17 residues. The CDR3 reads CASSIGAGQDSNQPQHF. DNA for the CDR3: TGTGCCAGTAGTATTGGGGCAGGCCAGGATAGCAATCAGCCCCAGCATTTT.

This clonotype was picked up many times. The rearrangement joins TRBV3-1 to TRBJ1-2; the match to TRBD1 covers 7 bases. The CDR3 length is 15 residues. Looked up from germline, CDR1 is LGHDT and CDR2 is YNNKEL (reference sequence). V lost 6 bases, J lost 4 bases, and 11 bases stayed unmatched. The CDR3 nucleotides read TGTGCCAGCAGGCGACAGGGATCTACGGGCTATGGCTACACCTTC. It is translated as CASRRQGSTGYGYTF.

This clonotype has only a few counts. V and J are TRBV27 and TRBJ1-6; no definite D call. Trimming took off 8 bases at V and 6 bases at J, with 14 bases between the two ends. The CDR3 is 14 amino acids. CDR1 is MNHEY, CDR2 SMNVEV, per germline (reference sequence). This CDR3 is CASALGLPNSPLHF. In nucleotides, the CDR3 is TGTGCCAGCGCCTTAGGCCTGCCTAATTCACCCCTCCACTTT.

The chain links TRBV7-2 to TRBJ2-5; possible D gene TRBD1, 6 bases. Germline-derived CDR1 and CDR2 are SGHTA and FQGNSA. The V end lost 3 bases, the J end lost 1 base, and 9 bases lay between the germline ends. The CDR3 totals 14 residues. The CDR3 DNA reads as TGTGCCAGCAGCTTCTCGGACAGCCAAGAGACCCAGTACTTC. It specifies CASSFSDSQETQYF.

This clonotype has ten or more counts. The V and J genes are TRBV5-1 and TRBJ1-1, with unresolved D. V lost 4 bases and J 8 bases, leaving 15 bases between the germline ends. The germline CDR1 and CDR2 sequences are SGHRS and YFSETQ. The CDR3 is made up of 13 amino acids. The CDR3 is CASSEDPLREAFF. The CDR3 nucleotides read TGCGCCAGCAGCGAGGACCCCCTCAGGGAAGCTTTCTTT.

This clonotype was recorded at least ten times. The V and J genes are TRBV11-1 and TRBJ1-1, with TRBD1 matching 8 bases. The CDR3 is 16 residues long. J lost 3 bases, V lost 4 bases, and 10 bases had no gene match. Looked up from germline, CDR1 is SGHAT and CDR2 is FQDESV (reference sequence). CDR3 sequence: CASSSGTGALDTEAFF. In nucleotides, the CDR3 is TGTGCCAGCAGCTCCGGGACAGGTGCATTGGACACTGAAGCTTTCTTT.

This clonotype was recorded at least ten times. The V and J genes are TRBV6-7 and TRBJ1-1; tentatively, D is TRBD1 (6 bases). TRBV6-7 is filed as an ORF, its function uncertain. The length of the CDR3 is 17 residues. Trimming shortened V by 4 bases and J by 1 base, and 19 bases separated the two germline ends. CDR3 sequence: CASSSGQQVSGNTEAFF. The CDR3 nucleotides read TGTGCCAGCAGTTCAGGACAGCAAGTCTCAGGGAACACTGAAGCTTTCTTT.

The chain couples TRBV6-5 to TRBJ1-1; 7 bases map to TRBD1. V gave up 2 bases and J gave up 12 bases; unmatched junction bases: 12. The CDR3 totals 14 residues. Germline V gives CDR1 MNHEY, CDR2 SVGAGI. CDR3 nucleotide sequence: TGTGCCAGCAGTTACCCCCGGGACAGCACCAAATCTTTCTTT. This gives the protein CASSYPRDSTKSFF.

This clonotype has at least ten counts. V gene TRBV6-2 or TRBV6-3 combines with J gene TRBJ1-1; no firm D call. In germline, CDR1 is MNHEY, CDR2 SVGEGT. V was cut by 7 bases and J by 7 bases, with 19 bases left in between. The CDR3 runs to 14 residues. The CDR3 loop is CASNRQAIKDEAFF. Here the CDR3 DNA reads TGTGCCAGCAATAGGCAGGCGATAAAGGATGAAGCTTTCTTT.

This clonotype was counted many times. V and J are TRBV20-1 and TRBJ1-1; D might be TRBD1 (6 bases). The CDR3 extends over 13 amino acids. CDR1 is DFQATT, CDR2 SNEGSKA, per germline (reference sequence). Trimming stripped 5 bases from V and 5 bases from J, with 15 bases between. The CDR3 DNA is TGCAGTGCTGCGGGACACTACGCGACTGAAGCTTTCTTT. This sequence encodes CSAAGHYATEAFF.

Details on this clonotype: This may be a read error, as it is one base from a much larger clone. Written as DNA, the CDR3 is TGCAGTGCTAGAGTGCCCCTCCGACTAAGCGGGAGTCTCTACGAGCACTACTTC. Translated, it gives CSARVPLRLSGSLYEHYF. This rearrangement joins TRBV20-1 to TRBJ2-7; 8 nucleotides line up with TRBD2. The germline V gene encodes CDR1 DFQATT and CDR2 SNEGSKA (reference sequence). CDR3 size: 18 residues.

This clonotype came up a few times. The chain uses TRBV7-8 and TRBJ1-3; D is unresolved. The CDR3 runs to 18 residues. V lost 1 base, J lost 0 bases, and 16 bases lay in between. Germline CDR1 is SGHVS and CDR2 is FQNEAQ. In nucleotides, the CDR3 is TGTGCCAGCAGCTTAGTTAGGAGGCTGGAAAGCTCTGGAAACACCATATATTTT. This gives the protein CASSLVRRLESSGNTIYF.

This chain uses TRBV6-1 with TRBJ2-3, with D perhaps being TRBD1 or TRBD2 (5 bases each). Germline loops: CDR1 MNHNS, CDR2 SASEGT. The CDR3 has 14 residues. Between the trimmed V and J ends, which lost 4 bases and 2 bases, there was a span of 10 bases. CDR3 protein: CASSVRGNTDTQYF. CDR3 nucleotide sequence: TGTGCCAGCAGTGTCCGGGGCAACACAGATACGCAGTATTTT.

This clonotype was counted at least ten times. The rearrangement uses TRBV7-9 and TRBJ2-7; no clear D. The CDR3 is 15 residues long. The V gene's germline CDR1 is SEHNR and CDR2 FQNEAQ (reference sequence). V lost 4 bases to trimming and J lost 2 bases, with 15 bases between them. CDR3 coding DNA: TGTGCCAGCAGCTCGCACCGGCGCGGAGCCTACGAGCAGTACTTC. Its translation: CASSSHRRGAYEQYF.